This entry features one T cell receptor beta chain sequence. The germline V gene has CDR1 SGHRS and CDR2 YFSETQ. CDR3 length equals 14 residues. V lost 0 bases and J lost 5, with 11 bases in between. This sample was taken from a study of shared clonotypes between healthy human individuals. Roughly 200 ng DNA, around 30,000 T cell genomes, went into each sorted-subset replicate PCR. Original processing notes: As immunoSEQ supplied junction-only sequences (without quality scores), filtering differed. Sequencing used immunoSEQ multiplex PCR; TCRdb keeps in-frame clones, though not all of them. For V, J and clone size, that table is used; D and trimming come from the DNA. Of under 1,900,000 clones listed, approximately 98.5% are singletons.

This clonotype originated in a man aged 30 to 39 in good health. Sequenced input: naive CD4+ T cells sorted from blood. Sample subset: CD45RA+ positively selected. This rearrangement joins TRBV5-1 to TRBJ1-2; D is uncertain. The CDR3 bases are TGCGCCAGCAGCTTGGCCACGGCTGCATATGGCTACACCTTC. Its translation: CASSLATAAYGYTF.